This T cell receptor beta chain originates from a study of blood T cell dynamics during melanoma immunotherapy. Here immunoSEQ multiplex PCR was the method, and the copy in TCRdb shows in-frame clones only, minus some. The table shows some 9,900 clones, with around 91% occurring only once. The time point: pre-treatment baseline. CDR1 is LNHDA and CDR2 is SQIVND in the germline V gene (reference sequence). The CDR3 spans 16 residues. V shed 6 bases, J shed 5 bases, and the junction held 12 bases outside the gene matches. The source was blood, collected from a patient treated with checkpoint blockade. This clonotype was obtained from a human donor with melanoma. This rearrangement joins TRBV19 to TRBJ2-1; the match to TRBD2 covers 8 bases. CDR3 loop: CASSHRLAILNNEQFF. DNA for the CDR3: TGTGCCAGTAGCCACAGACTAGCGATACTGAACAATGAGCAGTTCTTC.